The 19 T cell receptor beta chains listed next were all sequenced from one sample in a study of blood T cell repertoires in COVID-19. Clones were sequenced by immunoSEQ multiplex PCR, and TCRdb holds only the in-frame ones, with some missing. The table has over 130,000 clones, about 80% seen once. Sequences were obtained from peripheral blood. These receptors were taken from a man aged 50-59 years with acute or convalescent COVID-19.

V is TRBV5-1 and J is TRBJ2-6; D is possibly TRBD1 (5 bases). V was trimmed by 2 bases and J by 0 bases, leaving 9 bases between them. This CDR3 is built from 16 residues. Germline assignment: CDR1 SGHRS and CDR2 YFSETQ. CDR3: CASSLIQGSGANVLTF. The CDR3 DNA is TGCGCCAGCAGCTTAATTCAGGGCTCTGGGGCCAACGTCCTGACTTTC.

The genes are TRBV6-5 and TRBJ2-3, with D possibly TRBD1 on 6 matching bases. Between the trimmed V and J ends, which lost 7 bases and 1 base, there was a span of 12 bases. The CDR3 spans 14 residues. CDR1 is MNHEY, CDR2 SVGAGI, per germline. CDR3 amino acids: CASIGNRGTDTQYF. As DNA, the CDR3 is TGTGCCAGCATTGGGAACAGGGGCACAGATACGCAGTATTTT.

This sequence joins TRBV12-3 or TRBV12-4 and TRBJ1-2; TRBD1 matches at 8 bases. The CDR3 length is 13 residues. V shed 6 bases, J shed 8 bases, and the junction held 8 bases outside the gene matches. In nucleotides, the CDR3 is TGTGCCAGCAGCCCGGACAGGGCGCGGGGCTACACCTTC. Amino acids: CASSPDRARGYTF.

Written as DNA, the CDR3 is TGTGCCAGTAGTCACGAGAGGGCCCAGTACTTC. Protein product: CASSHERAQYF. The V and J genes are TRBV19 and TRBJ2-5; D might be TRBD2 (5 bases). V lost 5 bases and J 9 bases, leaving 10 bases between the germline ends. The CDR3 is 11 residues long. CDR1 LNHDA and CDR2 SQIVND come from the germline V gene (reference sequence).

The V gene is TRBV2, the J gene TRBJ1-4; 7 bases agree with TRBD1. The CDR3 covers 15 residues. Germline V gene data show CDR1 as SNHLY and CDR2 as FYNNEI. V gave up 6 bases and J gave up 3 bases; unmatched junction bases: 7. The DNA of the CDR3 is TGTGCCAGCAGCCTACAGGGGTTTGCTAATGAAAAACTGTTTTTT. Translation gives CASSLQGFANEKLFF. Full variable domain (remainder filled in from reference TRBV2 and TRBJ1-4): EPEVTQTPSHQVTQMGQEVILRCVPISNHLYFYWYRQILGQKVEFLVSFYNNEISEKSEIFDDQFSVERPDGSNFTLKIRSTKLEDSAMYFCASSLQGFANEKLFFGSGTQLSVL.

CDR3 DNA: TGTGCCAGCAGCTTAGCCGGGATTATCCGGGAGCTGTTTTTT. Its protein is CASSLAGIIRELFF. The chain is built from TRBV7-2 and TRBJ2-2, with D possibly TRBD2 on 5 matching bases. V lost 0 bases and J lost 9, with 11 bases in between. Germline V gives CDR1 SGHTA, CDR2 FQGNSA. The CDR3 loop spans 14 amino acids.

In its sample, this clone was seen once. V gene TRBV5-6 combines with J gene TRBJ2-2, with D perhaps TRBD1 (5 bases). The V gene's germline CDR1 is SGHDT and CDR2 YYEEEE. The CDR3 runs to 15 residues. V was trimmed by 0 bases and J by 0 bases, leaving 6 bases between them. This CDR3 reads CASSLGRANTGELFF. CDR3 nucleotides: TGTGCCAGCAGCTTGGGCAGGGCGAACACCGGGGAGCTGTTTTTT.

This chain connects TRBV11-2 to TRBJ2-5; TRBD2 matches 8 bases. CDR3 length equals 13 residues. Germline V gives CDR1 SGHAT, CDR2 FQNNGV. Unmatched junction bases numbered 3, after V lost 5 bases and J lost 4 bases. The CDR3 reads CASSPGGSETQYF. The CDR3 nucleotides are TGTGCCAGCAGCCCGGGGGGGTCAGAGACCCAGTACTTC.

A few counts support this clone. The chain links TRBV7-9 to TRBJ2-7; TRBD1 agrees at 9 bases. The junction had 8 bases not matched to a gene; V was cut back by 6 bases and J by 2 bases. The CDR3 sequence is 15 residues long. From germline, CDR1 is SEHNR and CDR2 FQNEAQ (reference sequence). In DNA, the CDR3 is TGTGCCAGCAGTTTGGGACAGGGTCCGACCTACGAGCAGTACTTC. Translated, it gives CASSLGQGPTYEQYF.

This chain joins TRBV12-5 and TRBJ2-5; tentative D call: TRBD1 (5 bases). This CDR3 has 16 amino acids. Between the trimmed V and J ends, which lost 3 bases and 4 bases, there was a span of 18 bases. Germline V gives CDR1 LGHNT, CDR2 FRNRAP. The CDR3 spells CASGFGLGQGLETQYF. CDR3 bases: TGTGCTAGTGGTTTCGGTTTGGGCCAGGGCCTAGAGACCCAGTACTTC. The full variable domain, in which reference TRBV12-5 and TRBJ2-5 provide the parts outside the CDR3, is DARVTQTPRHKVTEMGQEVTMRCQPILGHNTVFWYRQTMMQGLELLAYFRNRAPLDDSGMPKDRFSAEMPDATLATLKIQPSEPRDSAVYFCASGFGLGQGLETQYFGPGTRLLVL.

This clone was detected only a few times. The rearrangement uses TRBV5-4 and TRBJ2-3; possibly TRBD1 for D (5 bases). This CDR3 region has 15 residues. With 0 bases removed from V and 5 bases from J, the gap between germline ends came to 13 bases. Per the germline V gene, CDR1 is SGHNT and CDR2 is YYREEE (reference sequence). The CDR3 is CASSLALGAGDTQYF. CDR3 sequence (DNA): TGTGCCAGCAGCTTGGCCTTAGGGGCCGGAGATACGCAGTATTTT.

The chain employs TRBV19 and TRBJ2-3; D unresolved. CDR1 and CDR2 from the germline V gene are LNHDA and SQIVND (reference sequence). The CDR3 is 14 amino acids. V was trimmed by 3 bases and J by 5 bases, leaving 12 bases between them. The DNA of the CDR3 is TGTGCCAGTAGTATGGCCCGGGTGGAAGATACGCAGTATTTT. This translates into CASSMARVEDTQYF.

The V gene is TRBV28, the J gene TRBJ2-1, with a weak D call TRBD2 (7 bases). The germline gives CDR1 MDHEN, CDR2 SYDVKM. CDR3 length: 14 residues. Trimming left V 6 bases short and J 7 bases short, with 16 bases between. CDR3 DNA: TGTGCCAGCAGCCCCGGGGGGCGGGGGAATGAGCAGTTCTTC. Translation gives CASSPGGRGNEQFF.

The genes are TRBV5-1 and TRBJ2-3, with 12 bases identical to TRBD2. CDR1 is SGHRS, CDR2 YFSETQ, per germline. Trimming took 7 bases from V and 4 from J; bases not matched to a gene: 10. This CDR3 has 16 residues. CDR3 residues: CASRRTTSGGSDTQYF. As DNA, the CDR3 is TGCGCCAGCCGCCGAACGACTAGCGGGGGATCAGATACGCAGTATTTT.

The chain combines TRBV27 with TRBJ1-1; D is ambiguous. This CDR3 comprises 14 residues. V was pared by 6 bases and J by 0 bases, with 11 bases between. Germline CDR1 MNHEY, CDR2 SMNVEV (reference sequence). The CDR3 DNA sequence: TGTGCCAGCAGCAAACTGAATTTGAACACTGAAGCTTTCTTT. This sequence encodes CASSKLNLNTEAFF.

The chain joins TRBV2 to TRBJ2-1; D possibly corresponds to TRBD2 (6 bases). With 6 bases removed from V and 3 bases from J, the gap between germline ends came to 21 bases. Germline V CDR1 and CDR2: SNHLY, FYNNEI. The CDR3 length is 17 residues. CDR3 bases: TGTGCCAGCAGCGGCGGATTCGGGGGACTTAACTACAATGAGCAGTTCTTC. It is translated as CASSGGFGGLNYNEQFF.

This clone was detected only once. The CDR3 loop reads CASSLSLQGYSPLHF. The CDR3, as DNA: TGCGCCAGCAGCTTGAGTCTACAGGGGTATTCACCCCTCCACTTT. The chain has TRBV5-1 and TRBJ1-6, with TRBD1 matching over 7 bases. Germline CDR1 is SGHRS and CDR2 is YFSETQ. The V gene end was trimmed by 1 base and the J gene end by 8 bases; junction bases not matched to a gene: 6. The CDR3 is 15 residues long. The full variable domain, rest sourced from reference TRBV5-1 and TRBJ1-6, is KAGVTQTPRYLIKTRGQQVTLSCSPISGHRSVSWYQQTPGQGLQFLFEYFSETQRNKGNFPGRFSGRQFSNSRSEMNVSTLELGDSALYLCASSLSLQGYSPLHFGNGTRLTVT.

CDR3 residues: CASSYPGGQGPYEQYF. DNA for the CDR3: TGTGCCAGCAGCTATCCCGGTGGACAGGGGCCCTACGAGCAGTACTTC. The J gene is TRBJ2-7, the V gene TRBV5-5, with 9 bases fitting TRBD1. Per the germline V gene, CDR1 is SGHKS and CDR2 is YYEKEE (reference sequence). Trimming took 3 bases from V and 2 from J; bases not matched to a gene: 9. CDR3 size: 16 residues. Full variable domain (rest looked up from reference TRBV5-5 and TRBJ2-7): DAGVTQSPTHLIKTRGQQVTLRCSPISGHKSVSWYQQVLGQGPQFIFQYYEKEERGRGNFPDRFSARQFPNYSSELNVNALLLGDSALYLCASSYPGGQGPYEQYFGPGTRLTVT.

Concerning this clone itself: This specimen includes other DNA sequences encoding the same CDR3. This chain joins TRBV5-1 and TRBJ1-2; 11 nucleotides agree with TRBD1. V shed 4 bases and J 8 bases; nucleotides not matched to a gene: 10. CDR3 length: 15 residues. In germline, CDR1 is SGHRS, CDR2 YFSETQ. The CDR3 sequence is CASSAPGTGGLGYTF. DNA of the CDR3: TGCGCCAGCAGCGCGCCGGGGACAGGGGGTCTGGGCTACACCTTC.